The 18 T cell receptor beta chains in this list originate from one sample, sequenced in a study of blood T cell repertoires in COVID-19. Only in-frame clones appear in the TCRdb table, and some are missing; sequencing was by immunoSEQ multiplex PCR. The table records some 370,000 clones, around 87% of them present only once. Sequenced: peripheral blood. These receptors originate from a woman in her twenties or thirties with COVID-19, enrolled during active disease.

The rearrangement links TRBV3-1 (or the pseudogene TRBV3-2) to TRBJ2-7; 7 nucleotides agree with TRBD1. This CDR3 has 14 amino acids. Trimming at V came to 1 base and at J to 5 bases, leaving 5 bases not matched to a gene. CDR1 is LGHDT, CDR2 YNNKEL, per germline (reference sequence). The DNA of the CDR3 is TGTGCCAGCAGCCAAGCGGCCACAGGGGACGAGCAGTACTTC. This sequence encodes CASSQAATGDEQYF.

The chain has TRBV6-6 and TRBJ1-2; 8 bases fit TRBD1. The CDR3 sequence is 15 residues long. Looked up from germline, CDR1 is MNHNY and CDR2 is SVGAGI (reference sequence). Trimming at V came to 5 bases and at J to 8 bases, leaving 13 bases not matched to a gene. For the CDR3, the DNA is TGTGCCAGCAGTCCCCTAGGACAGGGAGTGGAAGGCTACACCTTC. Translating it yields CASSPLGQGVEGYTF.

The V call is TRBV6-1, the J call TRBJ2-7; the match to TRBD2 covers 9 bases. This CDR3 is 16 amino acids long. Germline V gene data show CDR1 as MNHNS and CDR2 as SASEGT. V shed 2 bases and J 0 bases; nucleotides not matched to a gene: 5. CDR3 protein: CASSERGGRASYEQYF. The CDR3 DNA follows: TGTGCCAGCAGTGAAAGAGGCGGGAGGGCCTCCTACGAGCAGTACTTC.

This chain uses TRBV24-1 with TRBJ2-1; D may be TRBD2 (5 bases). The length of the CDR3 is 15 residues. Deletions cut 5 bases from V and 2 bases from J, with 12 bases between. Germline CDR1 KGHDR, CDR2 SFDVKD. The CDR3 sequence is CATSGMRAAYNEQFF. DNA of the CDR3: TGTGCCACCAGTGGAATGCGGGCGGCCTACAATGAGCAGTTCTTC.

The table lists this clone with a count of one. This CDR3 is CASRTGQSNTGELFF. In DNA, the CDR3 is TGTGCCAGCAGAACGGGACAGTCGAACACCGGGGAGCTGTTTTTT. This chain links TRBV2 with TRBJ2-2, with 7 bases lining up with TRBD1. The CDR3 is 15 residues long. Germline V lookup: CDR1 SNHLY, CDR2 FYNNEI. J lost 0 bases, V lost 6 bases, and 4 bases had no gene match.

Of note for this clone: This same CDR3 is encoded by further DNA sequences in the sample. The rearrangement links TRBV19 to TRBJ2-7; no clear D. The ends were cut back, 1 base at V and 2 bases at J, with 6 bases in the middle. This CDR3 has 13 residues. The germline gives CDR1 LNHDA, CDR2 SQIVND (reference sequence). CDR3 sequence reads: CASSIGRAYEQYF. The CDR3, as DNA: TGTGCCAGTAGTATAGGACGGGCCTACGAGCAGTACTTC. Full variable domain (rest looked up from reference TRBV19 and TRBJ2-7): DGGITQSPKYLFRKEGQNVTLSCEQNLNHDAMYWYRQDPGQGLRLIYYSQIVNDFQKGDIAEGYSVSREKKESFPLTVTSAQKNPTAFYLCASSIGRAYEQYFGPGTRLTVT.

This clone was observed at least ten times. V and J are TRBV27 and TRBJ2-7; maybe TRBD1 (5 bases). The CDR3 runs 13 residues. V was cut by 4 bases and J by 12 bases, with 19 bases left in between. Germline lookup yields CDR1 MNHEY and CDR2 SMNVEV (reference sequence). CDR3 DNA: TGTGCCAGCAGTTCCGTGAAGGACGGACATACGTACTTC. It translates to CASSSVKDGHTYF.

This chain links TRBV28 with TRBJ2-2; 7 nucleotides match TRBD1. Germline values: CDR1 MDHEN, CDR2 SYDVKM. The junction had 5 bases not matched to a gene; V was cut back by 3 bases and J by 7 bases. The CDR3 has 14 residues. CDR3 region: CASSLRGLIGELFF. The CDR3 nucleotides read TGTGCCAGCAGTTTGAGGGGGCTCATCGGGGAGCTGTTTTTT.

J is TRBJ2-1 and V is TRBV6-2 or TRBV6-3; tentatively, D is TRBD2 (5 bases). Germline CDR1 is MNHEY and CDR2 is SVGEGT. The V and J ends lost 7 bases and 8 bases respectively, with 21 bases between them. This CDR3 comprises 15 residues. The CDR3 nucleotides are TGTGCCAGCAACCCCAGCCGGACCGGGATGGATGAGCAGTTCTTC. Amino acids: CASNPSRTGMDEQFF.

This clone was seen just once. The chain couples TRBV28 to TRBJ2-2; the D gene is possibly TRBD2 (6 bases). There are 16 residues in the CDR3. Germline V gene sequence: CDR1 MDHEN, CDR2 SYDVKM. V dropped 3 bases and J dropped 3 bases, with 14 bases sitting between them. CDR3 bases: TGTGCCAGCAGTTTTAGCACTAGCAGACACACCGGGGAGCTGTTTTTT. Translating it yields CASSFSTSRHTGELFF.

The chain is built from TRBV9 and TRBJ2-5, with 14 positions matching TRBD2. With 2 bases clipped from V and 2 bases from J, the junction kept 2 bases outside the gene matches. Germline CDR1 reads SGDLS; CDR2 reads YYNGEE. This CDR3 region has 16 residues. The CDR3 reads CASSVGLAGGQETQYF. The CDR3 DNA follows: TGTGCCAGCAGCGTTGGACTAGCGGGAGGACAAGAGACCCAGTACTTC.

The J gene is TRBJ2-7, the V gene TRBV14; D possibly corresponds to TRBD1 (5 bases). Between the trimmed V and J ends, which lost 1 base and 6 bases, there was a span of 19 bases. There are 16 residues in the CDR3. Looked up from germline, CDR1 is SGHDN and CDR2 is FVKESK. Here the CDR3 reads CASSQAPPGMPREQYF. The CDR3 DNA is TGTGCCAGCAGCCAAGCCCCGCCAGGGATGCCGCGCGAGCAGTACTTC.

The rearrangement joins TRBV14 to TRBJ2-1, with D unresolved. CDR1 and CDR2 (germline): SGHDN, FVKESK. V lost 4 bases to trimming and J lost 5 bases, with 15 bases between them. This CDR3 is built from 15 residues. The CDR3: CASSLGGFNNNEQFF. In nucleotides, the CDR3 is TGTGCCAGCAGCCTAGGCGGTTTCAACAACAATGAGCAGTTCTTC.

The genes are TRBV7-3 and TRBJ2-2; 8 nucleotides agree with TRBD2. Germline lookup yields CDR1 SGHTA and CDR2 FQGTGA. V shed 5 bases and J 4 bases; nucleotides not matched to a gene: 3. The CDR3 runs to 14 residues. This CDR3 is CASSPSGSTGELFF. The CDR3 nucleotides read TGTGCCAGCAGCCCCAGCGGGAGCACCGGGGAGCTGTTTTTT.

The rearrangement joins TRBV2 to TRBJ2-7; tentative D call: TRBD2 (6 bases). Trimming left V 1 base short and J 3 bases short, with 13 bases between. Germline CDR1 and CDR2: SNHLY and FYNNEI. The CDR3 has 15 residues. For the CDR3, the DNA is TGTGCCAGCAGTGAAGGGCAGGGAGGCTTCTACGAGCAGTACTTC. Encoded protein: CASSEGQGGFYEQYF.

The chain carries TRBV10-2 and TRBJ1-1; weak D call: TRBD1 (6 bases). Trimming shortened V by 6 bases and J by 4 bases, and 18 bases separated the two germline ends. CDR3 size: 15 residues. Looked up from germline, CDR1 is WSHSY and CDR2 is SAAADI. The CDR3 DNA follows: TGCGCCAGCAGCGTGACGGGGGGCGGAGGCACTGAAGCTTTCTTT. This codes for CASSVTGGGGTEAFF.

The chain has TRBV27 and TRBJ1-3; tentative D call: TRBD1 (6 bases). In germline, CDR1 is MNHEY, CDR2 SMNVEV (reference sequence). Trimming removed 2 bases at V and 8 bases at J, with 10 bases between. This CDR3 contains 13 residues. CDR3 bases: TGTGCCAGCAGTTTAAGAGGGGGGGACACCATATATTTT. As protein: CASSLRGGDTIYF.

The V and J genes are TRBV4-2 and TRBJ2-1, with D maybe TRBD1 (5 bases). The germline CDR1 and CDR2 sequences are LGHNA and YNFKEQ. The CDR3 extends over 15 amino acids. The germline V and J ends were trimmed by 1 base and 0 bases, with 7 bases remaining between them. The CDR3 nucleotides are TGTGCCAGCAGCCAAGCCGACAGCTCCTACAATGAGCAGTTCTTC. Its translation is CASSQADSSYNEQFF.